This is a list of T cell receptor beta chains from one sample in a study of Graves' ophthalmopathy and Graves' hyperthyroidism. Using its own MiXCR run on the multiplex PCR reads, TCRdb lists one record per CDR3 protein. The data contain fewer than 250,000 distinct CDR3 sequences, 25% to 30% of them seen just once; the ten biggest clones take up over 7.5%. The sample was peripheral blood. Receptor source: a man in his forties or fifties with Graves' ophthalmopathy. CDR3s include the opening cysteine and the closing phenylalanine or tryptophan. The D gene is left open where the match is weak. Only some rows state a clone size, as once, few, many or a class for expanded clones.

CDR3nt	CDR3aa	v_gene	j_gene	abundance	d_gene
TGTGCCAGCAGTTACTCGCGAGGGAGGGCCTCCTACGAGCAGTACTTC	CASSYSRGRASYEQYF	TRBV6-2/TRBV6-3	TRBJ2-7	many	TRBD2
TGTGCCAGCAGTTACAAGCAGGGGACGAACACCGGGGAGCTGTTTTTT	CASSYKQGTNTGELFF	TRBV6-5	TRBJ2-2	many	.
TGTGCCAGCATTGGGACAGGGGTCTACGAGCAGTACTTC	CASIGTGVYEQYF	TRBV6-1	TRBJ2-7	.	TRBD1
TGTGCCAGCACCACCGTGGGTGGGGAGACCCAGTACTTC	CASTTVGGETQYF	TRBV6-1	TRBJ2-5	.	.
TGCGCCAGCAGCCAAGGAGGACTAGCGGAATACGAGCAGTACTTC	CASSQGGLAEYEQYF	TRBV4-1	TRBJ2-7	many	TRBD2
TGTGCCAGCAGTTTAGAGAGATGGGGGTGGGGCTACACCTTC	CASSLERWGWGYTF	TRBV12-3/TRBV12-4	TRBJ1-2	.	.
TGCAGTGCGGCCGCGACGGGGGGACGGGGAACCTATGGCTACACCTTC	CSAAATGGRGTYGYTF	TRBV20-1	TRBJ1-2	many	.
TGTGCCAGCAGTTGGCCCAAAACTAGTACCTACGAGCAGTACTTC	CASSWPKTSTYEQYF	TRBV6-2/TRBV6-3	TRBJ2-7	.	.
TGTGCCTGGAGTGTGAACCTTTTGTACGAGCAGTACTTC	CAWSVNLLYEQYF	TRBV30	TRBJ2-7	many	.
TGTGCCAGCAGTTTTGGGGGCGGGACCAACACCGGGGAGCTGTTTTTT	CASSFGGGTNTGELFF	TRBV28	TRBJ2-2	.	.
TGCGCCAGCAGCACCGGACAGCAGAACACTGAAGCTTTCTTT	CASSTGQQNTEAFF	TRBV5-1	TRBJ1-1	once	.
TGCAGTGCTGTCACTAGCGGGAGGGCCTCATCTTCGGTTGAGCAGTACTTC	CSAVTSGRASSSVEQYF	TRBV20-1	TRBJ2-7	many	TRBD2
TGTGCCAGCAGTGCCCCGGGACAGGGTATAATCTCGAACACCGGGGAGCTGTTTTTT	CASSAPGQGIISNTGELFF	TRBV6-4	TRBJ2-2	many	TRBD1
TGTGCCAGCAGTTTACTGTATGGCCCTAACTATGGCTACACCTTC	CASSLLYGPNYGYTF	TRBV28	TRBJ1-2	many	.
TGCGCCAGCAGCTTGGCAGGGGACAAAAGCCATGAAACGAACACCGGGGAGCTGTTTTTT	CASSLAGDKSHETNTGELFF	TRBV5-1	TRBJ2-2	many	.
TGTGCCTGGAGTGAGGCCAGGGGGAACTACGAGCAGTACTTC	CAWSEARGNYEQYF	TRBV30	TRBJ2-7	.	TRBD1
TGTGCCTGGAGTTGGGGGTTCGGTGAAGCTTTCTTT	CAWSWGFGEAFF	TRBV30	TRBJ1-1	many	.
TGTGCCAGCAGTTTAGCTGGGGGGACAGGGGATTCACCCCTCCACTTT	CASSLAGGTGDSPLHF	TRBV12-3/TRBV12-4	TRBJ1-6	many	TRBD1
TGTGCCACCAGCAGCGGCAGGGGCGGGAACGAGCAGTACTTC	CATSSGRGGNEQYF	TRBV15	TRBJ2-7	many	.
TGTGCCAGCAGTTACTCGAAACAGCTTCAATACGAGCAGTACTTC	CASSYSKQLQYEQYF	TRBV6-5	TRBJ2-7	.	.
TGTGCCAGCAGCCCAATGGGACAGGTGAACACTGAAGCTTTCTTT	CASSPMGQVNTEAFF	TRBV11-2	TRBJ1-1	once	TRBD1
TGTGCCAGCAGTAGCGGTCTGGGGCTGTTTTTT	CASSSGLGLFF	TRBV6-5	TRBJ2-2	many	.
TGTGCCACCAGCAGAGAGCAAATCTCGAGGGAGACCCAGTACTTC	CATSREQISRETQYF	TRBV15	TRBJ2-5	.	.
TGCAGCGCCCGACAGGAAATCGAGCAGTACTTC	CSARQEIEQYF	TRBV29-1	TRBJ2-7	many	.
TGCAGTGCTAGCAAAACAGGGGTCTTTAGCAATCAGCCCCAGCATTTT	CSASKTGVFSNQPQHF	TRBV20-1	TRBJ1-5	.	TRBD1
TGTGCCACCAGCAGAAAAGGACGGCGTCCTGATGGCTACACCTTC	CATSRKGRRPDGYTF	TRBV15	TRBJ1-2	many	.
TGCGCCAGCAGCTTTCAACCCTACGAGCAGTACTTC	CASSFQPYEQYF	TRBV5-1	TRBJ2-7	many	.